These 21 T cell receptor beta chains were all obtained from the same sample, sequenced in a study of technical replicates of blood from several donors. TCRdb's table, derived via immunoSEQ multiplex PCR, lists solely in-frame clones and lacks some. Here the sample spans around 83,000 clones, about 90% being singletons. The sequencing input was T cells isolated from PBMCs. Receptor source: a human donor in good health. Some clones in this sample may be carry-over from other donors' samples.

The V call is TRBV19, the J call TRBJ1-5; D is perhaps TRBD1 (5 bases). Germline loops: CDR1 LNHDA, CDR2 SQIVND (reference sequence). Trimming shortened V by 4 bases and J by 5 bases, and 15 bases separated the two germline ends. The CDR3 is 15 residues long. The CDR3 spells CASSSPGGGYQPQHF. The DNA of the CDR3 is TGTGCCAGTAGTAGCCCCGGGGGGGGGTATCAGCCCCAGCATTTT.

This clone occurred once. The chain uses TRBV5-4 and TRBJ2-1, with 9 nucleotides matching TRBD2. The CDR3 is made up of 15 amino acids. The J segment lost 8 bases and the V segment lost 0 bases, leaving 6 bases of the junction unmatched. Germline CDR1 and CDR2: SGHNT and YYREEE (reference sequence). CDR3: CASSLDSGSFDEQFF. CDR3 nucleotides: TGTGCCAGCAGCTTGGATAGCGGGAGTTTCGATGAGCAGTTCTTC.

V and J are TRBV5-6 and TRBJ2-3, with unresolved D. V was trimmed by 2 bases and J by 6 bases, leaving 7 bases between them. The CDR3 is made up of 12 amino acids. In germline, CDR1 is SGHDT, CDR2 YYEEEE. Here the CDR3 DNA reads TGTGCCAGCAGCTTATTACGGGATACGCAGTATTTT. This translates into CASSLLRDTQYF.

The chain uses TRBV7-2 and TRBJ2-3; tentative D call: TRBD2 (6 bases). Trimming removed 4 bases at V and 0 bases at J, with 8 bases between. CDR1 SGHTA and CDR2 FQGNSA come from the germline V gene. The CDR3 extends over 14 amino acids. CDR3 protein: CASSSGTSTDTQYF. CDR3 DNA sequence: TGTGCCAGCAGCTCCGGGACTAGCACAGATACGCAGTATTTT. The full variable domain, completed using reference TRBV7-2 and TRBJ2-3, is GAGVSQSPSNKVTEKGKDVELRCDPISGHTALYWYRQSLGQGLEFLIYFQGNSAPDKSGLPSDRFSAERTGGSVSTLTIQRTQQEDSAVYLCASSSGTSTDTQYFGPGTRLTVL.

The CDR3, as DNA: TGCAGCGTTGAAGGCACAGGGTACAGGATGAACACTGAAGCTTTCTTT. This encodes CSVEGTGYRMNTEAFF. The chain employs TRBV29-1 and TRBJ1-1; TRBD1 is a possible D gene (6 bases). CDR1 and CDR2 (germline): SQVTM, ANQGSEA. The V gene lost 1 base and the J gene lost 0 bases, with 15 bases spanning the gap. CDR3 length: 16 residues.

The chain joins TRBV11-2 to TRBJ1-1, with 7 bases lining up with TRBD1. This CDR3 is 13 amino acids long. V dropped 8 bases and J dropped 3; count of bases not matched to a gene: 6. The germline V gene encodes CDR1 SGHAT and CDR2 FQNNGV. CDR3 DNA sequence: TGTGCCAGCGGGGACAGCTTGCACACTGAAGCTTTCTTT. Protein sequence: CASGDSLHTEAFF.

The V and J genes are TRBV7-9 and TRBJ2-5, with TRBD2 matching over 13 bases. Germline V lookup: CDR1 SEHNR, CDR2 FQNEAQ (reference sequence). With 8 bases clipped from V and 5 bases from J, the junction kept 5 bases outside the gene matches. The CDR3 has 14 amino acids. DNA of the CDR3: TGTGCCAGCGGACTAGCGGGAGTAGTGGAGACCCAGTACTTC. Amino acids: CASGLAGVVETQYF.

In nucleotides, the CDR3 is TGTGCCAGCTCACTGGGACGGGGACAGGGGTTGGACGAGCAGTACTTC. The encoded protein is CASSLGRGQGLDEQYF. The genes are TRBV18 and TRBJ2-7, with 10 positions matching TRBD1. Losses at the gene ends were 4 bases for V and 5 bases for J; bases not matched to a gene: 11. CDR1 is KGHSH, CDR2 LQKENI, per germline. The CDR3 length is 16 residues.

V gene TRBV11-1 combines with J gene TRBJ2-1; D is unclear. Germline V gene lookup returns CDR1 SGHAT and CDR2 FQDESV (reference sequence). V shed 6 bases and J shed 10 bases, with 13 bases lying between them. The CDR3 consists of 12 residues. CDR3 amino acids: CASSFSLGEQFF. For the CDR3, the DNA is TGTGCCAGCAGTTTTAGCTTAGGCGAGCAGTTCTTC.

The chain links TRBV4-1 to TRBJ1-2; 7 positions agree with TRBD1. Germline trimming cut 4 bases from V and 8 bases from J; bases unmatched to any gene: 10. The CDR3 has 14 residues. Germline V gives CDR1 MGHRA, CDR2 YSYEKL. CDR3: CASSPTGLSWGYTF. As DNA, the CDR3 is TGCGCCAGCAGCCCGACAGGGTTATCGTGGGGCTACACCTTC.

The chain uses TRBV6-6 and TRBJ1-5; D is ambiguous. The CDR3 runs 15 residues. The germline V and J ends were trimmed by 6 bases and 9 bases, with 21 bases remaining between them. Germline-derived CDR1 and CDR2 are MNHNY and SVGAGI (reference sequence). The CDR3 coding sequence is TGTGCCAGCAGGGAATGGACCGAGGGAGGGCGGCCCCAGCATTTT. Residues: CASREWTEGGRPQHF.

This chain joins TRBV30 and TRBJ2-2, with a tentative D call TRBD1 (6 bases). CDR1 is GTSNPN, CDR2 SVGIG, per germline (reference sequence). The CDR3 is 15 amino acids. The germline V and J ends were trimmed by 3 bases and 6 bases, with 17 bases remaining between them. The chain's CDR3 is CAWRETTGWSGELFF. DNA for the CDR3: TGTGCCTGGAGGGAAACCACAGGGTGGTCCGGGGAGCTGTTTTTT.

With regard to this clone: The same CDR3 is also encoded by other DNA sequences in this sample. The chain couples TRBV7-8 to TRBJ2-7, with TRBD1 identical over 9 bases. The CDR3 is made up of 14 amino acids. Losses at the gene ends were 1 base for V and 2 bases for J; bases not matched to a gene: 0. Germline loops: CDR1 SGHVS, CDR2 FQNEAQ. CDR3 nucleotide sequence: TGTGCCAGCAGCTTAGACAGGGGGCCCTACGAGCAGTACTTC. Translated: CASSLDRGPYEQYF.

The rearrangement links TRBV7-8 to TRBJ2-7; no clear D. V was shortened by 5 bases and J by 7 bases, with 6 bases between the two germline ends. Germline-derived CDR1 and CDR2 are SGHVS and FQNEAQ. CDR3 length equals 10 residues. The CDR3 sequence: CASSLVEQYF. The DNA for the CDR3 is TGTGCCAGCAGCCTCGTAGAGCAGTACTTC.

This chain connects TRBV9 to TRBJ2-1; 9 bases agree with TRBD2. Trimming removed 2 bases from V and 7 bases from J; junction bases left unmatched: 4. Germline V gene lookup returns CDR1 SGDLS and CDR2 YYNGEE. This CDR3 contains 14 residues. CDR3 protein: CASSVSGRLNEQFF. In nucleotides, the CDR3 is TGTGCCAGCAGCGTTAGCGGGAGACTAAATGAGCAGTTCTTC.

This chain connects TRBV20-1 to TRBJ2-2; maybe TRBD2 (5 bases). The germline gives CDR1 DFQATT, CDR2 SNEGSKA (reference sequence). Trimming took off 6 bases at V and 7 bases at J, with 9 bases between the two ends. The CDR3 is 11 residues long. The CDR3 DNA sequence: TGCAGTGCCCCCGGGGACGGGGAGCTGTTTTTT. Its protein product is CSAPGDGELFF.

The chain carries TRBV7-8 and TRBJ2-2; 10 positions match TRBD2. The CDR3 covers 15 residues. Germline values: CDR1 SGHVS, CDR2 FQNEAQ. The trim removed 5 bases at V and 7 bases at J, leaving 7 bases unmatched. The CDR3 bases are TGTGCCAGCAGCCCTCTAGCGGGAGTTGGCGGGGAGCTGTTTTTT. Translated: CASSPLAGVGGELFF.

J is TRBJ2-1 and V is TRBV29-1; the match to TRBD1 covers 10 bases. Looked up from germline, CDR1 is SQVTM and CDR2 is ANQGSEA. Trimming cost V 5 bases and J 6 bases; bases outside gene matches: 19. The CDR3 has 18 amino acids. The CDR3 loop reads CSVKWYEEGGQGLNEQFF. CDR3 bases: TGCAGCGTTAAATGGTATGAGGAAGGGGGACAGGGGCTCAATGAGCAGTTCTTC.

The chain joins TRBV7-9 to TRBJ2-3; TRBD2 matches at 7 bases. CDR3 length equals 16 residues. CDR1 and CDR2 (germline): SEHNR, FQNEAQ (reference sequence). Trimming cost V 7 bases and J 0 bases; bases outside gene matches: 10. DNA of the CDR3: TGTGCCAGCACCCCTATACTAGCGATTAGCACAGATACGCAGTATTTT. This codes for CASTPILAISTDTQYF.

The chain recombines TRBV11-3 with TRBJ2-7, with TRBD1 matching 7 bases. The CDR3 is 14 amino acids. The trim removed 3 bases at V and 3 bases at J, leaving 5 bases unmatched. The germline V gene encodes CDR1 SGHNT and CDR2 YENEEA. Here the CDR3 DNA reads TGTGCCAGCAGCTTCAGAGGGGGCCTCTACGAGCAGTACTTC. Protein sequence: CASSFRGGLYEQYF. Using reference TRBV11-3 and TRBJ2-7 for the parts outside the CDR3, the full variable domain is EAGVVQSPRYKIIEKKQPVAFWCNPISGHNTLYWYLQNLGQGPELLIRYENEEAVDDSQLPKDRFSAERLKGVDSTLKIQPAELGDSAVYLCASSFRGGLYEQYFGPGTRLTVT.

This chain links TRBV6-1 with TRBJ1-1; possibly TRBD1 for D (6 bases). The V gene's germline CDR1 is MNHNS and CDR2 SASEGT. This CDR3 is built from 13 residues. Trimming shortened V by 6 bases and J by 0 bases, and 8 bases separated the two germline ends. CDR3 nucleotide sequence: TGTGCCAGCAGACAGGGCATGAACACTGAAGCTTTCTTT. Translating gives CASRQGMNTEAFF.